The next 8 T cell receptor beta chains were all read from a single sample in a study of blood T cell repertoires in COVID-19. The protocol was immunoSEQ multiplex PCR, while the TCRdb copy is restricted to in-frame clones and leaves out a portion. Counted here are some 70,000 clones, around 89% occurring once; the ten biggest clones make up approximately 6.7%. Sample: peripheral blood. Receptors originate from a woman at least 80 years old with active COVID-19.

This chain's CDR3 is CASSAKYQETQYF. The CDR3 nucleotides are TGTGCCAGCAGTGCTAAGTACCAAGAGACCCAGTACTTC. V and J are TRBV7-3 and TRBJ2-5; no clear D gene. V was shortened by 6 bases and J by 0 bases, with 8 bases between the two germline ends. The CDR3 runs 13 residues. Germline values: CDR1 SGHTA, CDR2 FQGTGA.

The chain carries TRBV5-1 and TRBJ2-2; 9 nucleotides match TRBD2. The germline gives CDR1 SGHRS, CDR2 YFSETQ. The V gene end was trimmed by 4 bases and the J gene end by 5 bases; junction bases not matched to a gene: 6. The CDR3 sequence is 15 residues long. In DNA form, the CDR3 reads TGCGCCAGCAGCCTGGGACTAGCAGGGACCGGGGAGCTGTTTTTT. The encoded protein is CASSLGLAGTGELFF.

The chain links TRBV27 to TRBJ2-2; tentative D call: TRBD2 (6 bases). The germline V gene has CDR1 MNHEY and CDR2 SMNVEV (reference sequence). V lost 3 bases to trimming and J lost 8 bases, with 16 bases between them. The CDR3 loop spans 15 amino acids. The CDR3 region has the DNA TGTGCCAGCAGTTTCGGTTCCGGGGGAGCGGGGGAGCTGTTTTTT. Translating gives CASSFGSGGAGELFF.

The V call is TRBV11-2, the J call TRBJ1-3, with a weak D call TRBD1 (6 bases). The ends were cut back, 3 bases at V and 4 bases at J, with 13 bases in the middle. Germline V gene lookup returns CDR1 SGHAT and CDR2 FQNNGV. This CDR3 contains 15 residues. Written as DNA, the CDR3 is TGTGCCAGCAGCTTTGGTGCAGGGGTGGGAAACACCATATATTTT. Amino acid sequence: CASSFGAGVGNTIYF.

The V gene is TRBV5-1, the J gene TRBJ2-5, with a tentative D call TRBD2 (5 bases). The V and J ends lost 4 bases and 4 bases respectively, with 8 bases between them. The germline CDR1 and CDR2 sequences are SGHRS and YFSETQ. CDR3 length: 12 amino acids. The DNA of the CDR3 is TGCGCCAGCAGCGAGGGTTTAGAGACCCAGTACTTC. Translating it yields CASSEGLETQYF.

This sequence joins TRBV7-9 and TRBJ2-1; 10 nucleotides match TRBD2. CDR3 length: 15 residues. The V gene end was trimmed by 1 base and the J gene end by 3 bases; junction bases not matched to a gene: 0. The V gene's germline CDR1 is SEHNR and CDR2 FQNEAQ (reference sequence). The CDR3 loop reads CASSLVAGGYNEQFF. The CDR3 DNA sequence: TGTGCCAGCAGCTTAGTAGCGGGGGGCTACAATGAGCAGTTCTTC.

About this clone: Different DNA sequences within this sample yield the same CDR3. This chain links TRBV3-1 (or the pseudogene TRBV3-2) with TRBJ1-1; 9 positions match TRBD1. CDR1 LGHDT and CDR2 YNNKEL come from the germline V gene (reference sequence). This CDR3 spans 14 amino acids. V shed 3 bases, J shed 1 base, and the junction held 0 bases outside the gene matches. The CDR3 DNA reads TGTGCCAGCAGCCAGGGACAGGGGAACACTGAAGCTTTCTTT. The encoded protein is CASSQGQGNTEAFF.

V usage is TRBV29-1 and J usage is TRBJ1-2; tentative D call: TRBD1 (5 bases). This CDR3 has 12 residues. Germline V gene lookup returns CDR1 SQVTM and CDR2 ANQGSEA. V was clipped by 5 bases and J by 0 bases, with 7 bases between them. The CDR3 is CSVWGANYGYTF. CDR3 nucleotide sequence: TGCAGCGTTTGGGGGGCTAACTATGGCTACACCTTC.